This T cell receptor beta chain was sequenced during a study of beta chain features in type 1 diabetes. Study-wide results and limits: Insertion counts at VDJ junctions were lower in type 1 diabetes patients, who also showed more deletions there. Shortening of TCRB CDR3s, moderate but significant, appeared in all four CD4+ subsets of Type 1 diabetes patients.

Reverse transcription of all isolated RNA meant that expressed TCRB transcripts were sequenced. Produced via immunoSEQ multiplex PCR; TCRdb's table is partial and in-frame only. The sample carries under 50,000 clones, roughly 70% recorded once. In germline, CDR1 is SGHTA, CDR2 FQGNSA. The CDR3 consists of 15 residues. V shed 6 bases and J 6 bases; nucleotides not matched to a gene: 7. As for this clone: Its antigen is unidentified.

The chain is built from TRBV7-2 and TRBJ2-5, with 13 nucleotides matching TRBD2. Sequenced input: Tregs from blood. This receptor was identified in a woman aged 18-35 years with type 1 diabetes. Here the CDR3 DNA reads TGTGCCAGCAGACCGGGACTAGCGGGGACAAAGACCCAGTACTTC. Encoded protein: CASRPGLAGTKTQYF.